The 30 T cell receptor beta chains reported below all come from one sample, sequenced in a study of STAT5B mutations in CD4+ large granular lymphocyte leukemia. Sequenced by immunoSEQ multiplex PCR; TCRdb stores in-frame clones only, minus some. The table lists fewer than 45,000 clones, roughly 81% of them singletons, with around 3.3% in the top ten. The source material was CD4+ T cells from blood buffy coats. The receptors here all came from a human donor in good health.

The CDR3 region is CASSPGTPNNSPLHF. The CDR3 DNA reads as TGTGCCAGCTCACCCGGGACTCCGAATAATTCACCCCTCCACTTT. V is TRBV18 and J is TRBJ1-6, with D possibly TRBD1 on 5 matching bases. Deletions cut 3 bases from V and 5 bases from J, with 11 bases between. The CDR3 spans 15 residues. Looked up from germline, CDR1 is KGHSH and CDR2 is LQKENI.

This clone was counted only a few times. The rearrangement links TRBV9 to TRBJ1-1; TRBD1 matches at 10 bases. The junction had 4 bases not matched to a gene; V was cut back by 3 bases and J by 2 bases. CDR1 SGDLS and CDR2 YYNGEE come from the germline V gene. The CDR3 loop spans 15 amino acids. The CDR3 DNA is TGTGCCAGCAGCGCCGGACAGGGGGTTAACACTGAAGCTTTCTTT. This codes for CASSAGQGVNTEAFF.

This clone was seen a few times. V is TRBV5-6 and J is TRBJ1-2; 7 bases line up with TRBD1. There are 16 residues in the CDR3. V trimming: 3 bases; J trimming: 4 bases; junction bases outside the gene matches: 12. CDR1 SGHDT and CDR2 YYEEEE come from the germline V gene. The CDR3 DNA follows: TGTGCCAGCAGCTCGACAGGGAATCGTGGGGTCTATGGCTACACCTTC. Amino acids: CASSSTGNRGVYGYTF.

CDR3 nucleotides: TGTGCCAGCGCACAGGGTTTTAGAGAAAAACTGTTTTTT. Translated: CASAQGFREKLFF. The chain combines TRBV10-3 with TRBJ1-4; TRBD1 might be the D (6 bases). CDR3 size: 13 residues. Germline V CDR1 and CDR2: ENHRY, SYGVKD. Trimming stripped 10 bases from V and 8 bases from J, with 17 bases between.

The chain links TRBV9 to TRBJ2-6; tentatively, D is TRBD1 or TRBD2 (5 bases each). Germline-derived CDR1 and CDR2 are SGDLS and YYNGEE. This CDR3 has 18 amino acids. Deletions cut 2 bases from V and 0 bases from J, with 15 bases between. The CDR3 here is CASSVGPGSNSGANVLTF. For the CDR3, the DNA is TGTGCCAGCAGCGTCGGTCCAGGGAGTAACTCTGGGGCCAACGTCCTGACTTTC.

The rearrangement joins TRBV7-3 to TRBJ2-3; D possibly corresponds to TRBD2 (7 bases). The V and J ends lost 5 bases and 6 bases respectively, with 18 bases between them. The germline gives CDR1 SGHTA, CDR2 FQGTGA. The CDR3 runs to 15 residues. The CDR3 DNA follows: TGTGCCAGCAGCCGCTCGGGGGGCGCATCGGATACGCAGTATTTT. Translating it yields CASSRSGGASDTQYF.

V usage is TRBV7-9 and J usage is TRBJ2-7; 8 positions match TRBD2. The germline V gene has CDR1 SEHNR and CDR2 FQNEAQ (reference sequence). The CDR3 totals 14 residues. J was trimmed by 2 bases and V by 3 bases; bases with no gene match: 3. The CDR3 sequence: CASSLGLDTYEQYF. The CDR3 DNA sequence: TGTGCCAGCAGCTTGGGACTAGATACCTACGAGCAGTACTTC.

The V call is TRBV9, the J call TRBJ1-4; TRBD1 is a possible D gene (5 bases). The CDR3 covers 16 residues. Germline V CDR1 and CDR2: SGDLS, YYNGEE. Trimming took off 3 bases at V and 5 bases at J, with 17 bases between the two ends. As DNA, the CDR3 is TGTGCCAGCAGCGCCCACGGGGGGGAAGCCAATGAAAAACTGTTTTTT. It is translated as CASSAHGGEANEKLFF.

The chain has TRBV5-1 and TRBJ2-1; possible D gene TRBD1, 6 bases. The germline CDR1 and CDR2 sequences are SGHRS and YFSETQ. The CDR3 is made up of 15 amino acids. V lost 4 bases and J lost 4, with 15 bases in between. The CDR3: CASSPSGDTYNEQFF. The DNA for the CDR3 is TGCGCCAGCAGCCCCTCAGGGGACACATACAATGAGCAGTTCTTC. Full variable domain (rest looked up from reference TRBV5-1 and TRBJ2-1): KAGVTQTPRYLIKTRGQQVTLSCSPISGHRSVSWYQQTPGQGLQFLFEYFSETQRNKGNFPGRFSGRQFSNSRSEMNVSTLELGDSALYLCASSPSGDTYNEQFFGPGTRLTVL.

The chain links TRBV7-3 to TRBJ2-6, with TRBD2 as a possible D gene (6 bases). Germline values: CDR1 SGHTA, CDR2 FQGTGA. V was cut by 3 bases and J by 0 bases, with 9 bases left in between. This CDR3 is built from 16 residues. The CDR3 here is CASSFGGTSGANVLTF. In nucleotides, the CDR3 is TGTGCCAGCAGCTTTGGCGGGACCTCTGGGGCCAACGTCCTGACTTTC.

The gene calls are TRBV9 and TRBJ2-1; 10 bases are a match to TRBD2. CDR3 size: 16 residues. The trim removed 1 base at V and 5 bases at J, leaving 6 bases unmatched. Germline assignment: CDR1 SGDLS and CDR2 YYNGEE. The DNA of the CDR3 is TGTGCCAGCAGCGTACTCGGACTAGCGGTAAACAATGAGCAGTTCTTC. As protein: CASSVLGLAVNNEQFF.

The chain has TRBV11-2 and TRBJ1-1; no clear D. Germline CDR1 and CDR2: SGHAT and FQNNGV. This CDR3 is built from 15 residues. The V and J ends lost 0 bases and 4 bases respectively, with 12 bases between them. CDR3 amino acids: CASSLDPTPSTEAFF. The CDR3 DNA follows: TGTGCCAGCAGCTTAGATCCTACCCCCAGCACTGAAGCTTTCTTT.

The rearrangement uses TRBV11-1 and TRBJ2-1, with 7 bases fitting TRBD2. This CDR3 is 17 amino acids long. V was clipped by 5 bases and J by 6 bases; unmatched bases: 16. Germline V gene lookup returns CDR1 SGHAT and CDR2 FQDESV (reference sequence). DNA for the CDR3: TGTGCCAGCAGCCTGGGTAGGGCACTAGCGAGTGTCAATGAGCAGTTCTTC. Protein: CASSLGRALASVNEQFF.

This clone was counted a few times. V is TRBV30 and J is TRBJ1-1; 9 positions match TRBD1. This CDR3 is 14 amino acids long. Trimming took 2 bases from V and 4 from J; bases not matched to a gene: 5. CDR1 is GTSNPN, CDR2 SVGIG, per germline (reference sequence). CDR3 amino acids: CAWSFATGGTEAFF. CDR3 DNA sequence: TGTGCCTGGAGTTTCGCGACAGGGGGCACTGAAGCTTTCTTT.

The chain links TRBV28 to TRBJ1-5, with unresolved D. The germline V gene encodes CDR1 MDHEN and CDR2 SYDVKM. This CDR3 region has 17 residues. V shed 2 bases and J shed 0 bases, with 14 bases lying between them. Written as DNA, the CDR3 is TGTGCCAGCAGTTTAGCGGGGAGGGCTCATAGCAATCAGCCCCAGCATTTT. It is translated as CASSLAGRAHSNQPQHF.

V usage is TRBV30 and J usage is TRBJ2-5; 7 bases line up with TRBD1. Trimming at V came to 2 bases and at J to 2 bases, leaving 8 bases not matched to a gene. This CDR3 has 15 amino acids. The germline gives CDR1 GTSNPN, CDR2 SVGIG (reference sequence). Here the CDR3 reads CAWSTRQGRQETQYF. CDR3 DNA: TGTGCCTGGAGTACCCGACAGGGAAGGCAAGAGACCCAGTACTTC. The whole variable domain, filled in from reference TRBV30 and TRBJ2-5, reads SQTIHQWPATLVQPVGSPLSLECTVEGTSNPNLYWYRQAAGRGLQLLFYSVGIGQISSEVPQNLSASRPQDRQFILSSKKLLLSDSGFYLCAWSTRQGRQETQYFGPGTRLLVL.

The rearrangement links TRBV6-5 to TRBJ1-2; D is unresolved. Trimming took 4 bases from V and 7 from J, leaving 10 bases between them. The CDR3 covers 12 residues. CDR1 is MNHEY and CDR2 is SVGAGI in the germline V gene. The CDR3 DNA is TGTGCCAGCAGTTCCCCCGGCCTTGGCTACACCTTC. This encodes CASSSPGLGYTF.

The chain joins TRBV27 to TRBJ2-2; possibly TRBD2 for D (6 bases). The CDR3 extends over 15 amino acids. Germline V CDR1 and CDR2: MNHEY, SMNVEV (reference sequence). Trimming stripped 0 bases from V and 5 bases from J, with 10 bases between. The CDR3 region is CASSLSGTFTGELFF. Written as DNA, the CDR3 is TGTGCCAGCAGTTTATCGGGGACTTTTACCGGGGAGCTGTTTTTT.

In DNA, the CDR3 is TGTGCCAGCAGCTTAGTAGGGCAGGGGGGCAATGAGCAGTTCTTC. Its protein product is CASSLVGQGGNEQFF. The chain combines TRBV7-9 with TRBJ2-1, with D perhaps matching TRBD1 (7 bases). The germline V gene encodes CDR1 SEHNR and CDR2 FQNEAQ (reference sequence). Between the trimmed V and J ends, which lost 1 base and 6 bases, there was a span of 13 bases. The CDR3 is 15 residues long.

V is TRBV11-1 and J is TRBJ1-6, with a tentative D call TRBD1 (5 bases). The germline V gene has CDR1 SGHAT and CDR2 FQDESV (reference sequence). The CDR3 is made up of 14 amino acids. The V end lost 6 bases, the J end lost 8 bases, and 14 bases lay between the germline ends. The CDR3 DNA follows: TGTGCCAGCAGACTATGGGGGTACCATTCACCCCTCCACTTT. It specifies CASRLWGYHSPLHF.

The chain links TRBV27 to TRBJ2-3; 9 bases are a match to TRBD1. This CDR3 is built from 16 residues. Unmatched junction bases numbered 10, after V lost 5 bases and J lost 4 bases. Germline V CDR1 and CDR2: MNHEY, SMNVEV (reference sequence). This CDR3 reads CASSTSFDRGSDTQYF. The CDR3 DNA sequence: TGTGCCAGCAGTACGTCATTCGACAGGGGGTCAGATACGCAGTATTTT.

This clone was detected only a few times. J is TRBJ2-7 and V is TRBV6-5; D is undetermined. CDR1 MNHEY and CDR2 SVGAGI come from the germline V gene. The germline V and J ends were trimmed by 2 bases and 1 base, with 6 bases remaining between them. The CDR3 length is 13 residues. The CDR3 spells CASSYGVSYEQYF. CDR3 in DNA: TGTGCCAGCAGTTACGGGGTTTCCTACGAGCAGTACTTC.

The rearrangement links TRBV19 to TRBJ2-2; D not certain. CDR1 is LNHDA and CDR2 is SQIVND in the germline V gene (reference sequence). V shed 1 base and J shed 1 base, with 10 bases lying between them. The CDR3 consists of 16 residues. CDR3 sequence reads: CASSIGENLNTGELFF. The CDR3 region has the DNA TGTGCCAGTAGTATAGGAGAAAATTTGAACACCGGGGAGCTGTTTTTT.

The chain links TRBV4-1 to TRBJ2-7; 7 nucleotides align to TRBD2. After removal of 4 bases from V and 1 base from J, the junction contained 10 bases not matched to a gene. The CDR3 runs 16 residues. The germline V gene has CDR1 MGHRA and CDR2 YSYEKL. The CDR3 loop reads CASSLSAGAVSYEQYF. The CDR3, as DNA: TGCGCCAGCAGCCTCTCGGCGGGAGCTGTTTCCTACGAGCAGTACTTC.

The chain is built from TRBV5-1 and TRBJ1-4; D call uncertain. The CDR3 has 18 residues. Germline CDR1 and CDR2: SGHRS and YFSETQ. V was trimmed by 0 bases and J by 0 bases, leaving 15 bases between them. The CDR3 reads CASSLGTDFFSTNEKLFF. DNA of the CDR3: TGCGCCAGCAGCTTGGGGACGGACTTCTTCTCAACTAATGAAAAACTGTTTTTT.

CDR3 amino acids: CASSLGGDSNQPQHF. CDR3 nucleotides: TGTGCCAGCAGCTTAGGGGGGGACAGCAATCAGCCCCAGCATTTT. The J gene is TRBJ1-5, the V gene TRBV7-9, with D tentatively TRBD1 (5 bases). CDR1 and CDR2 from the germline V gene are SEHNR and FQNEAQ (reference sequence). V dropped 1 base and J dropped 1 base, with 8 bases sitting between them. The CDR3 extends over 15 amino acids.

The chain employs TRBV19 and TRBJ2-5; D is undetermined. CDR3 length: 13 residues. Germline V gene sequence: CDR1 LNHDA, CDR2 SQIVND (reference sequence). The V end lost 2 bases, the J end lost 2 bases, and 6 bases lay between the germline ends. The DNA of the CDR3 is TGTGCCAGTAGTATATCCAGGCAAGAGACCCAGTACTTC. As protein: CASSISRQETQYF.

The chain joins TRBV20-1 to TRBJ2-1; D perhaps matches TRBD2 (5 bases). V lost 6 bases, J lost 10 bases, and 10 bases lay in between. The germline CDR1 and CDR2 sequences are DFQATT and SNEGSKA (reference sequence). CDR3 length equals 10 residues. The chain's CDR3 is CSATGYEQFF. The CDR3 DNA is TGCAGTGCAACGGGGTACGAGCAGTTCTTC.

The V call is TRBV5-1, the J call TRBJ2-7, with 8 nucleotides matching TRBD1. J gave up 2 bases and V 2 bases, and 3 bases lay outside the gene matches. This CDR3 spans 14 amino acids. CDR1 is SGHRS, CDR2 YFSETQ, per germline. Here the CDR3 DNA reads TGCGCCAGCAGCTTCACACAGGGGGCCTACGAGCAGTACTTC. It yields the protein CASSFTQGAYEQYF.

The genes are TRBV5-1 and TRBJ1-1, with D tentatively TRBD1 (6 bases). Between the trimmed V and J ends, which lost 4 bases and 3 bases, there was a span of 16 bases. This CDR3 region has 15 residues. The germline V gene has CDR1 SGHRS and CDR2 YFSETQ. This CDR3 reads CASSPPRRQDTEAFF. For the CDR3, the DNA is TGCGCCAGCAGCCCACCCCGACGACAGGACACTGAAGCTTTCTTT.